These T cell receptor beta chains were read from a single sample in a study of T cell responses to AZD1222 COVID-19 vaccine. TCRdb's table, derived via immunoSEQ multiplex PCR, lists solely in-frame clones and lacks some. The table has about 120,000 clones, 90% to 95% seen once. The sequencing used peripheral blood, collected on day 0 of AZD1222 vaccination. The source of these receptors is an adult in good health. Both conserved end residues are part of each CDR3. A D gene is named only where the DNA matches it firmly. Size is stated for part of the rows, as once, few or many counts, or as a class when the clone is expanded.

d_gene	v_gene	j_gene	abundance	CDR3aa	CDR3nt
-	TRBV28	TRBJ1-5	-	CASSLLQTQLSNQPQHF	TGTGCCAGCAGTTTACTCCAAACACAGCTTAGCAATCAGCCCCAGCATTTT
-	TRBV6-5	TRBJ1-2	-	CASRSTGAAYGYTF	TGTGCCAGCAGGTCGACGGGCGCGGCGTATGGCTACACCTTC
-	TRBV27	TRBJ2-7	-	CASSFADSYEQYF	TGTGCCAGCAGTTTCGCGGACTCCTACGAGCAGTACTTC
-	TRBV7-3	TRBJ2-6	-	CASRGPGANVLTF	TGTGCCAGCAGGGGGCCTGGGGCCAACGTCCTGACTTTC
-	TRBV12-3/TRBV12-4	TRBJ1-2	-	CASSLDLYGYTF	TGTGCCAGCAGTTTAGATCTCTATGGCTACACCTTC
-	TRBV27	TRBJ1-6	once	CASSSLLTGGNSPLHF	TGTGCCAGCAGTTCTCTTTTGACAGGTGGAAATTCACCCCTCCACTTT
TRBD2	TRBV6-5	TRBJ2-1	-	CASTLIPGGDEQFF	TGTGCCAGCACCCTCATCCCGGGGGGGGATGAGCAGTTCTTC
TRBD1	TRBV7-6	TRBJ1-5	-	CASRPNRSGQGAQPQHF	TGTGCCAGCAGACCCAACCGGTCGGGACAGGGGGCCCAGCCCCAGCATTTT
TRBD1	TRBV5-4	TRBJ2-2	-	CASRTGTGATGELFF	TGTGCCAGCAGAACCGGGACAGGGGCCACCGGGGAGCTGTTTTTT
-	TRBV27	TRBJ2-7	-	CASTGNTYEQYF	TGTGCCAGCACGGGGAATACCTACGAGCAGTACTTC
-	TRBV28	TRBJ1-4	-	CASSWGGEKLFF	TGTGCCAGTAGTTGGGGGGGTGAAAAACTGTTTTTT
-	TRBV5-4	TRBJ1-2	-	CASSLATGAVGGYTF	TGTGCCAGCAGCTTGGCGACGGGGGCGGTAGGTGGCTACACCTTC
-	TRBV4-1	TRBJ2-7	once	CASSQIGAPNYEQYF	TGCGCCAGCAGCCAAATCGGGGCTCCCAACTACGAGCAGTACTTC
-	TRBV5-4	TRBJ1-3	-	CASSTNGGAGNTIYF	TGTGCCAGCAGCACAAACGGGGGGGCTGGAAACACCATATATTTT
-	TRBV2	TRBJ2-2	-	CASSEGFFEGQTGELFF	TGTGCCAGCAGTGAGGGGTTCTTCGAGGGGCAAACCGGGGAGCTGTTTTTT
-	TRBV30	TRBJ1-1	-	CAWRSKTEAFF	TGTGCCTGGAGGTCGAAAACTGAAGCTTTCTTT
TRBD2	TRBV10-2	TRBJ2-3	once	CASSGGGAVADTQYF	TGCGCCAGCAGTGGCGGGGGGGCCGTCGCAGATACGCAGTATTTT
-	TRBV12-3/TRBV12-4	TRBJ2-3	-	CASAGLDTQYF	TGTGCCAGCGCGGGCTTGGATACGCAGTATTTT
TRBD1	TRBV6-5	TRBJ1-4	-	CASTVDRAANEKLFF	TGTGCCAGCACCGTCGACAGGGCGGCTAATGAAAAACTGTTTTTT
TRBD1	TRBV7-2	TRBJ1-5	-	CASSSQGTTGNQPQHF	TGTGCCAGCAGTTCACAGGGGACCACAGGCAATCAGCCCCAGCATTTT
TRBD1	TRBV9	TRBJ1-4	-	CASSARTGPGEKLFF	TGTGCCAGCAGCGCCCGGACAGGGCCTGGGGAAAAACTGTTTTTT
-	TRBV6-2/TRBV6-3	TRBJ1-1	once	CASSYKGTNTEAFF	TGTGCCAGCAGTTACAAGGGCACGAACACTGAAGCTTTCTTT
-	TRBV4-1	TRBJ1-1	-	CASSQGPWGSNTEAFF	TGCGCCAGCAGCCAAGGTCCCTGGGGGTCCAACACTGAAGCTTTCTTT
-	TRBV19	TRBJ2-7	-	CASSIALSSYEQYF	TGTGCCAGTAGTATAGCGCTTAGCTCCTACGAGCAGTACTTC
TRBD1	TRBV28	TRBJ1-2	-	CASSLPSQGFGYTF	TGTGCCAGCAGTTTACCCTCACAGGGGTTTGGCTACACCTTC
-	TRBV19	TRBJ1-2	-	CASSIDHVTGGYGYTF	TGTGCCAGTAGTATAGATCATGTGACAGGCGGCTATGGCTACACCTTC
-	TRBV4-2	TRBJ1-2	-	CASSQLRDSQSF	TGTGCCAGCAGCCAGCTCCGGGACTCCCAGTCCTTC
TRBD2	TRBV27	TRBJ2-5	-	CASSLIAGVSETQYF	TGTGCCAGCAGTTTGATAGCGGGGGTGTCAGAGACCCAGTACTTC
-	TRBV6-2/TRBV6-3	TRBJ2-7	-	CASSTPGGLSYEQYF	TGTGCCAGCAGTACCCCTGGGGGGCTGTCCTACGAGCAGTACTTC
-	TRBV5-1	TRBJ1-4	-	CASSLALAKNEKLFF	TGCGCCAGCAGCTTGGCGCTAGCAAAGAATGAAAAACTGTTTTTT
-	TRBV10-3	TRBJ2-7	-	CAISETIGEQYF	TGTGCCATCAGTGAGACGATCGGCGAGCAGTACTTC
-	TRBV10-3	TRBJ2-7	-	CAISESGGFHEQYF	TGTGCCATCAGTGAGTCCGGTGGGTTCCACGAGCAGTACTTC
TRBD1	TRBV7-9	TRBJ2-2	-	CASSSTGAGWTGELFF	TGTGCCAGCAGCTCCACAGGGGCTGGTTGGACCGGGGAGCTGTTTTTT
-	TRBV4-3	TRBJ1-2	-	CASSQDGRGAYGYTF	TGCGCCAGCAGCCAAGATGGAAGAGGGGCCTATGGCTACACCTTC
-	TRBV19	TRBJ2-7	-	CASSSDRLSYEQYF	TGTGCCAGTAGTTCCGATCGGCTCTCCTACGAGCAGTACTTC
TRBD1	TRBV5-4	TRBJ2-7	-	CAAGTGDSYEQYF	TGTGCCGCTGGGACAGGGGATTCCTACGAGCAGTACTTC
TRBD1	TRBV4-3	TRBJ1-6	-	CASSQDSQGAFSYNSPLHF	TGCGCCAGCAGCCAAGATAGCCAGGGGGCGTTTTCCTATAATTCACCCCTCCACTTT
-	TRBV7-7	TRBJ2-5	-	CASSLGAQTGQGTQYF	TGTGCCAGCAGCTTAGGGGCTCAAACCGGACAAGGGACCCAGTACTTC
-	TRBV3-1/TRBV3-2	TRBJ2-7	-	CASSPGQIVYEQYF	TGTGCCAGCAGCCCCGGACAGATCGTCTACGAGCAGTACTTC
-	TRBV11-2	TRBJ1-4	-	CASSLGPMEEKLFF	TGTGCCAGCAGCTTAGGCCCGATGGAGGAAAAACTGTTTTTT
-	TRBV5-1	TRBJ2-3	-	CASSFMDRSTDTQYF	TGCGCCAGCAGCTTCATGGACAGAAGCACAGATACGCAGTATTTT
-	TRBV24-1	TRBJ2-7	-	CATSTGSRDEQYF	TGTGCCACCAGTACGGGTTCTAGGGACGAGCAGTACTTC
-	TRBV10-3	TRBJ1-6	-	CAISSRGGSYNSPLHF	TGTGCCATCAGCTCCAGGGGTGGGTCCTATAATTCACCCCTCCACTTT
-	TRBV3-1/TRBV3-2	TRBJ1-2	-	CASSLGGAGYGYTF	TGTGCCAGCAGCCTTGGGGGCGCGGGCTATGGCTACACCTTC
-	TRBV5-1	TRBJ1-1	-	CASSLDRNTEAFF	TGCGCCAGCAGCCTGGACAGGAACACTGAAGCTTTCTTT
-	TRBV4-3	TRBJ2-7	-	CASSQVGHAYEQYF	TGCGCCAGCAGCCAAGTGGGACATGCCTACGAGCAGTACTTC
-	TRBV6-5	TRBJ1-3	-	CASSQADTIYF	TGTGCCAGCAGTCAGGCGGACACCATATATTTT
TRBD1	TRBV5-4	TRBJ1-2	once	CASSFAIRTGPPEGYTF	TGTGCCAGCAGCTTCGCAATCCGGACAGGGCCTCCGGAGGGCTACACCTTC
-	TRBV30	TRBJ1-2	-	CAWSALYGSYYGYTF	TGTGCCTGGAGTGCGTTGTACGGATCCTACTATGGCTACACCTTC
-	TRBV5-1	TRBJ1-6	-	CASSQGRDSPLHF	TGCGCCAGCAGCCAGGGACGGGATTCACCCCTCCACTTT
-	TRBV7-6	TRBJ2-7	-	CASRVGGENSKQYF	TGTGCCAGCAGGGTCGGCGGGGAGAACTCGAAGCAGTACTTC
-	TRBV29-1	TRBJ2-7	-	CSVEIGQKGGEQYF	TGCAGCGTTGAAATAGGGCAGAAGGGGGGCGAGCAGTACTTC
-	TRBV7-9	TRBJ2-7	-	CASSSSGVTYEQYF	TGTGCCAGCAGCTCCTCAGGGGTCACCTACGAGCAGTACTTC
-	TRBV7-8	TRBJ1-4	-	CASSLDQGSTNEKLFF	TGTGCCAGCAGCTTAGATCAGGGTTCCACTAATGAAAAACTGTTTTTT
-	TRBV19	TRBJ1-1	-	CASSIKARGTEAFF	TGTGCCAGTAGTATAAAGGCACGGGGAACTGAAGCTTTCTTT
-	TRBV5-1	TRBJ2-7	-	CASSFFDLGYEQYF	TGCGCCAGCAGCTTTTTCGATTTGGGCTACGAGCAGTACTTC
TRBD1	TRBV6-5	TRBJ1-2	-	CASSTRTGENYGYTF	TGTGCCAGCAGTACGAGGACAGGGGAAAACTATGGCTACACCTTC
-	TRBV29-1	TRBJ2-5	-	CSVGGPPETQYF	TGCAGCGTTGGGGGTCCACCGGAGACCCAGTACTTC
-	TRBV6-5	TRBJ1-5	-	CASSYSLGSNQPQHF	TGTGCCAGCAGTTACTCTTTGGGGTCCAATCAGCCCCAGCATTTT
-	TRBV7-3	TRBJ1-1	once	CASSPFGDGGYTEAFF	TGTGCCAGCAGCCCTTTCGGCGACGGGGGTTACACTGAAGCTTTCTTT